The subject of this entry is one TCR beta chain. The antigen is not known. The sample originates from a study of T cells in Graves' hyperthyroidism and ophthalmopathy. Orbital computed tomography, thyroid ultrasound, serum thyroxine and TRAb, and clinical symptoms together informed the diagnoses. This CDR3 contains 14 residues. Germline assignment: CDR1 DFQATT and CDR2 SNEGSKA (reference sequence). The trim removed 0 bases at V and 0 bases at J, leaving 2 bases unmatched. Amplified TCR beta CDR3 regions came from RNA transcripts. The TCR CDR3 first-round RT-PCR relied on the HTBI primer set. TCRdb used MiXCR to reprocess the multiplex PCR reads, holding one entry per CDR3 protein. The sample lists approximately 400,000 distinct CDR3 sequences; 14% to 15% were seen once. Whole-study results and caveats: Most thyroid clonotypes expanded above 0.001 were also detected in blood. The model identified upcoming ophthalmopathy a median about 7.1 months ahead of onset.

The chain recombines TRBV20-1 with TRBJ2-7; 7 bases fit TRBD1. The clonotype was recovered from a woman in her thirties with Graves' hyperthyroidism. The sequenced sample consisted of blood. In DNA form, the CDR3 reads TGCAGTGCTAGAGATGCAGGGGGCTCCTACGAGCAGTACTTC. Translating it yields CSARDAGGSYEQYF.